The 17 T cell receptor beta chains below were found in one sample sequenced in a study of shared clonotypes between healthy human individuals (TCRdb year 2020). The library was generated by the immunoSEQ multiplex PCR assay. Imported from immuneACCESS, the table was reduced by TCRdb to in-frame sequences with V and J called. These copies leave out some clones; in studies compared against another copy, an unresolved V gene accounts for under half, and the cause of the remainder is not known. The sample table shows fewer than 2.5 million clones, and 93% are seen once. The biggest ten clones account for about 0.38% of the sample. The sample taken for sequencing was naive CD4+ T cells from PBMCs. The label giving this sample's cell subset or site can be read as: CD45RA+ positively selected. These receptors were collected from a man between 18 and 29 years old in good health. Some clones in this sample may be carry-over from other donors' samples.

This clone was seen a single time. The V and J genes are TRBV6-1 and TRBJ1-1; a possible D gene is TRBD1 (5 bases). The length of the CDR3 is 14 residues. Germline V CDR1 and CDR2: MNHNS, SASEGT. V was clipped by 6 bases and J by 0 bases, with 11 bases between them. The CDR3: CASRGGAVNTEAFF. The CDR3 nucleotides are TGTGCCAGCAGGGGGGGAGCGGTGAACACTGAAGCTTTCTTT.

The chain is built from TRBV6-5 and TRBJ1-2; D remains ambiguous. This CDR3 has 15 residues. With 0 bases removed from V and 2 bases from J, the gap between germline ends came to 10 bases. Germline values: CDR1 MNHEY, CDR2 SVGAGI. CDR3 bases: TGTGCCAGCAGTTACTCGCGGCCCAGGAACTATGGCTACACCTTC. Amino acids: CASSYSRPRNYGYTF.

This clone was counted between two and nine times. The V and J genes are TRBV4-3 and TRBJ1-1; D is possibly TRBD1 (6 bases). Germline V gene data show CDR1 as LGHNA and CDR2 as YSLEER. V was shortened by 1 base and J by 4 bases, with 10 bases between the two germline ends. This CDR3 is built from 14 residues. CDR3 protein: CASSQASGVTEAFF. The CDR3 nucleotides are TGCGCCAGCAGCCAAGCATCAGGGGTCACTGAAGCTTTCTTT.

The table lists this clone with a count of one. The chain is built from TRBV28 and TRBJ2-7, with D unclear. The V gene's germline CDR1 is MDHEN and CDR2 SYDVKM. This CDR3 comprises 12 residues. V was cut by 6 bases and J by 4 bases, with 10 bases left in between. CDR3 nucleotides: TGTGCCAGCAGGCCGAGACGATACGAGCAGTACTTC. Residues: CASRPRRYEQYF.

This chain joins TRBV21-1 and TRBJ2-7. TRBV21-1 is a pseudogene locus. This CDR3 region has 15 residues. In DNA, the CDR3 is TGTGCCAGCAGCAGAGGGGAGCAGCCAACCTACGAGCAGTACTTC. Protein sequence: CASSRGEQPTYEQYF.

The CDR3 spells CASSLRTSGMNEQFF. In DNA form, the CDR3 reads TGCGCCAGCAGCCTCCGGACTAGCGGGATGAATGAGCAGTTCTTC. The chain combines TRBV5-1 with TRBJ2-1; 12 bases align to TRBD2. Germline CDR1 SGHRS, CDR2 YFSETQ. The CDR3 sequence is 15 residues long. V lost 4 bases to trimming and J lost 7 bases; unmatched junction nucleotides: 6.

The J gene is TRBJ2-1, the V gene TRBV4-2, with D tentatively TRBD2 (8 bases). Germline CDR1 LGHNA, CDR2 YNFKEQ. The V end was cut by 2 bases, the J end by 2 bases, with 19 bases between. The CDR3 covers 18 residues. The CDR3 sequence: CASSQPKGAGGPYNEQFF. The DNA for the CDR3 is TGTGCCAGCAGCCAACCAAAGGGGGCGGGAGGCCCCTACAATGAGCAGTTCTTC.

Only one count was recorded for this clone. The rearrangement joins TRBV5-5 to TRBJ2-3, with D hard to call. V gave up 0 bases and J gave up 4 bases, with 12 bases separating them. The CDR3 extends over 15 amino acids. Germline CDR1 SGHKS, CDR2 YYEKEE (reference sequence). In DNA form, the CDR3 reads TGTGCCAGCAGCTTGGCTACTTCAACACCAGATACGCAGTATTTT. Protein: CASSLATSTPDTQYF.

Of note for this clone: Other DNA sequences in this specimen translate into the identical CDR3. The chain links TRBV5-1 to TRBJ2-7, with D tentatively TRBD1 (5 bases). The germline V gene has CDR1 SGHRS and CDR2 YFSETQ. With 3 bases removed from V and 3 bases from J, the gap between germline ends came to 10 bases. This CDR3 has 13 amino acids. The CDR3 sequence is CASSSGQNYEQYF. In DNA form, the CDR3 reads TGCGCCAGCAGCTCCGGACAAAACTACGAGCAGTACTTC.

The chain's CDR3 is CASSPQQGAYNEQFF. The CDR3, as DNA: TGTGCCAGCAGTCCCCAACAGGGTGCCTACAATGAGCAGTTCTTC. The chain uses TRBV2 and TRBJ2-1; perhaps TRBD1 as D (6 bases). Germline loops: CDR1 SNHLY, CDR2 FYNNEI. The CDR3 loop spans 15 amino acids. The V and J ends lost 5 bases and 2 bases respectively, with 13 bases between them.

The chain carries TRBV6-6 and TRBJ2-3, with D uncertain. In germline, CDR1 is MNHNY, CDR2 SVGAGI (reference sequence). This CDR3 has 16 amino acids. Deletions cut 0 bases from V and 8 bases from J, with 18 bases between. Here the CDR3 reads CASSYSIPPDSGTQYF. For the CDR3, the DNA is TGTGCCAGCAGTTACTCTATCCCTCCTGATTCGGGTACGCAGTATTTT.

This sequence joins TRBV4-2 and TRBJ1-3; D is unclear. CDR1 is LGHNA, CDR2 YNFKEQ, per germline. This CDR3 has 16 residues. The V end lost 0 bases, the J end lost 2 bases, and 11 bases lay between the germline ends. The CDR3 coding sequence is TGTGCCAGCAGCCAAGAGGAGCGGGCCCCTGGAAACACCATATATTTT. Its translation: CASSQEERAPGNTIYF.

The rearrangement joins TRBV2 to TRBJ1-6; D might be TRBD1 (6 bases). The CDR3 has 13 amino acids. The V end lost 6 bases, the J end lost 4 bases, and 7 bases lay between the germline ends. The germline CDR1 and CDR2 sequences are SNHLY and FYNNEI. Here the CDR3 DNA reads TGTGCCAGCAGGCAGGGGTATAATTCACCCCTCCACTTT. It codes for CASRQGYNSPLHF.

This chain links TRBV4-1 with TRBJ2-3; unclear D gene. The CDR3 length is 16 residues. V was pared by 1 base and J by 0 bases, with 11 bases between. From germline, CDR1 is MGHRA and CDR2 YSYEKL. This CDR3 reads CASSQGDWGSTDTQYF. Here the CDR3 DNA reads TGCGCCAGCAGCCAAGGGGATTGGGGTAGCACAGATACGCAGTATTTT.

About this clone itself: The sample holds other DNA sequences that translate to the same CDR3. The chain joins TRBV2 to TRBJ1-1, with no clear D. Trimming removed 4 bases at V and 0 bases at J, with 6 bases between. The CDR3 is made up of 13 amino acids. Germline assignment: CDR1 SNHLY and CDR2 FYNNEI. CDR3 loop: CASSGQVNTEAFF. The CDR3 nucleotides are TGTGCCAGCAGTGGACAAGTGAACACTGAAGCTTTCTTT.

The rearrangement joins TRBV7-9 to TRBJ2-6, with D perhaps TRBD1 or TRBD2 (5 bases each). This CDR3 comprises 14 residues. Germline CDR1 reads SEHNR; CDR2 reads FQNEAQ (reference sequence). V was trimmed by 3 bases and J by 3 bases, leaving 6 bases between them. The CDR3 protein is CASSFGGGANVLTF. CDR3 DNA sequence: TGTGCCAGCAGCTTTGGGGGTGGGGCCAACGTCCTGACTTTC.

V usage is TRBV7-6 and J usage is TRBJ1-4; weak D call: TRBD1 (6 bases). V dropped 3 bases and J dropped 6 bases, with 8 bases sitting between them. The CDR3 totals 13 residues. Germline lookup yields CDR1 SGHVS and CDR2 FNYEAQ. The chain's CDR3 is CASSFWTDEKLFF. The CDR3 nucleotides read TGTGCCAGCAGCTTCTGGACAGATGAAAAACTGTTTTTT.